This entry features one T cell receptor (beta chain) sequence. These data belong to a study of blood T cell repertoires in COVID-19. Under the authors' procedure: The assay estimated nucleated cells by amplifying reference gene primers. Clones were sequenced by immunoSEQ multiplex PCR, and TCRdb holds only the in-frame ones, with some missing. V and J calls and clone size are as listed in that table; D and trimming were resolved from the DNA. The sample records 20,000 or so clones, about 86% being singletons. Germline loops: CDR1 SGHVS, CDR2 FNYEAQ. This CDR3 region has 15 residues. V was pared by 3 bases and J by 5 bases, with 5 bases of the junction left unmatched.

The source of this sequence is a man in his 70s with acute or convalescent COVID-19. Sequences were obtained from peripheral blood. The J gene is TRBJ2-1, the V gene TRBV7-6; 9 bases align to TRBD2. In DNA, the CDR3 is TGTGCCAGCAGCTTGGCTAGCGGGGTCAACAATGAGCAGTTCTTC. Translating it yields CASSLASGVNNEQFF.